This is a list of T cell receptor beta chains from one sample in a study of shared T cell receptors in the human thymus. TCRdb's table, derived via immunoSEQ multiplex PCR, lists solely in-frame clones and lacks some. The sample records hundreds of thousands of clones, roughly 90% being singletons. These sequences were also reported in another study, on human thymus T cells.

Sequencing input: thymocytes. The receptors were gathered from a boy less than two years old with a congenital heart defect. Both conserved end residues are part of each CDR3. Each record gives: D gene, V gene, clone size, J gene, CDR3 DNA, CDR3 protein. D genes are given only for firm matches. Size values are once, few and many counts, or a class for expanded clones, and some rows have none.

D gene: TRBD2; V gene: TRBV7-2; clone size: -; J gene: TRBJ2-7; CDR3 DNA: TGTGCCAGCAGCTTAGTAGCGGGACTCTACGAGCAGTACTTC; CDR3 protein: CASSLVAGLYEQYF
D gene: -; V gene: TRBV12-5; clone size: -; J gene: TRBJ2-7; CDR3 DNA: TGTGCTAGTGGTCCCTACTACGAGCAGTACTTC; CDR3 protein: CASGPYYEQYF
D gene: -; V gene: TRBV10-1; clone size: -; J gene: TRBJ2-7; CDR3 DNA: TGCGCCCGCCTCCCTCTAGTATGGAGCCCCTACGAGCAGTACTTC; CDR3 protein: CARLPLVWSPYEQYF
D gene: -; V gene: TRBV15; clone size: -; J gene: TRBJ1-4; CDR3 DNA: TGTGCCACCAGGCTTCCCTGGCAGGAAAATGAAAAACTGTTTTTT; CDR3 protein: CATRLPWQENEKLFF
D gene: TRBD1; V gene: TRBV6-6; clone size: -; J gene: TRBJ2-5; CDR3 DNA: TGTGCCAGCAGTTACCCGGACAGGGGGCAAGAGACCCAGTACTTC; CDR3 protein: CASSYPDRGQETQYF
D gene: -; V gene: TRBV2; clone size: -; J gene: TRBJ1-1; CDR3 DNA: TGTGCCAGCAGTCCAGTTTCTTCGGGGGTCACTGAAGCTTTCTTT; CDR3 protein: CASSPVSSGVTEAFF
D gene: -; V gene: TRBV28; clone size: -; J gene: TRBJ2-3; CDR3 DNA: TGTGCCAGCACAGTCGCGCGGGAACTCGACCAAGCAGATACGCAGTATTTT; CDR3 protein: CASTVARELDQADTQYF
D gene: -; V gene: TRBV6-5; clone size: -; J gene: TRBJ2-7; CDR3 DNA: TGTGCCAGCAGCCCAACTACCCTACGGGAGCAGTACTTC; CDR3 protein: CASSPTTLREQYF
D gene: TRBD1; V gene: TRBV4-3; clone size: -; J gene: TRBJ1-1; CDR3 DNA: TGCGCCAGCAGCCAAGATCGGCTGACAGGGTACGCTTTCTTT; CDR3 protein: CASSQDRLTGYAFF
D gene: -; V gene: TRBV6-5; clone size: -; J gene: TRBJ2-5; CDR3 DNA: TGTGCCAGCAGTTACGCCCAAAGGGGAGGAGGGGAGACCCAGTACTTC; CDR3 protein: CASSYAQRGGGETQYF
D gene: TRBD2; V gene: TRBV5-6; clone size: -; J gene: TRBJ2-7; CDR3 DNA: TGTGCCAGCAGCAATGGACTAGCGGGTATACAGTACTTC; CDR3 protein: CASSNGLAGIQYF
D gene: TRBD1; V gene: TRBV10-3; clone size: -; J gene: TRBJ2-5; CDR3 DNA: TGTGCCATCAGTGAAGAAGGGGGCTTAGAGACCCAGTACTTC; CDR3 protein: CAISEEGGLETQYF
D gene: TRBD2; V gene: TRBV27; clone size: -; J gene: TRBJ2-1; CDR3 DNA: TGTGCCAGCAGTTTAAGGCCTAGCGGGAGTCTGCACAATGAGCAGTTCTTC; CDR3 protein: CASSLRPSGSLHNEQFF
D gene: TRBD2; V gene: TRBV27; clone size: -; J gene: TRBJ2-1; CDR3 DNA: TGTGCCAGCAGCCCCAACCGACTAGCGGGACTTGTCAATGAGCAGTTCTTC; CDR3 protein: CASSPNRLAGLVNEQFF
D gene: -; V gene: TRBV6-5; clone size: -; J gene: TRBJ2-3; CDR3 DNA: TGTGCCAGCAGTTCCGCGGAGGTTGCAGATACGCAGTATTTT; CDR3 protein: CASSSAEVADTQYF
D gene: TRBD1; V gene: TRBV27; clone size: -; J gene: TRBJ1-1; CDR3 DNA: TGTGCCAGCAGTTTAAGAAGGGGGCCCAACACTGAAGCTTTCTTT; CDR3 protein: CASSLRRGPNTEAFF
D gene: -; V gene: TRBV6-5; clone size: few; J gene: TRBJ2-1; CDR3 DNA: TGTGCCAGCAGTTGGGGTCGGGGTCACTCCTACAATGAGCAGTTCTTC; CDR3 protein: CASSWGRGHSYNEQFF
D gene: TRBD1; V gene: TRBV27; clone size: -; J gene: TRBJ1-2; CDR3 DNA: TGTGCCAGCAGTTTATACTACAGGGGCGTCGACTATGGCTACACCTTC; CDR3 protein: CASSLYYRGVDYGYTF
D gene: TRBD2; V gene: TRBV5-4; clone size: -; J gene: TRBJ2-3; CDR3 DNA: TGTGCCAGCAGCCCGGGACTAGCGGGATTCGAGGCAGATACGCAGTATTTT; CDR3 protein: CASSPGLAGFEADTQYF
D gene: TRBD2; V gene: TRBV11-2; clone size: once; J gene: TRBJ2-1; CDR3 DNA: TGTGCCAGCAGCTCAAGACTGGGACTAGATTCCTACAATGAGCAGTTCTTC; CDR3 protein: CASSSRLGLDSYNEQFF
D gene: -; V gene: TRBV5-6; clone size: -; J gene: TRBJ2-3; CDR3 DNA: TGTGCCAGCAGCCCCTTGGGGGGGCTGAGAACAGATACGCAGTATTTT; CDR3 protein: CASSPLGGLRTDTQYF
D gene: TRBD1; V gene: TRBV11-1; clone size: -; J gene: TRBJ2-3; CDR3 DNA: TGTGCCAGCAGTCTTAACTTCGGGACAGGGCTCACAGATACGCAGTATTTT; CDR3 protein: CASSLNFGTGLTDTQYF